Below, 15 T cell receptor beta chains from the same sample are listed, as sequenced in a study of spatial heterogeneity in lung cancer. TCRdb used MiXCR to reprocess the 5' RACE reads, holding one entry per CDR3 protein. This sample carries roughly 120,000 distinct CDR3 sequences, 12% of them seen once, and the ten largest clones take roughly 15%. The sample's time point: blood at routine non-recurrence follow-up after resection. Tumor, nontumor lung or frozen PBMC supplied whole RNA that was sequenced unsorted. Sequences were derived from PBMCs, sampled at follow-up. These receptors were taken from a male donor with early-stage non-small cell lung cancer.

This clonotype was seen a few times. V is TRBV28 and J is TRBJ2-5; 9 bases are a match to TRBD1. CDR3 size: 15 residues. The V gene's germline CDR1 is MDHEN and CDR2 SYDVKM. The junction had 9 bases not matched to a gene; V was cut back by 5 bases and J by 5 bases. DNA of the CDR3: TGTGCCAGCAGTCCCACCGGGACAGGGTTGGAGACCCAGTACTTC. It translates to CASSPTGTGLETQYF.

This CDR3 is CASSLEDRAKYEQYF. CDR3 bases: TGTGCCAGCAGCTTAGAGGACAGGGCTAAGTACGAGCAGTACTTC. The gene calls are TRBV11-2 and TRBJ2-7; 8 nucleotides align to TRBD1. V lost 0 bases and J lost 4; bases outside the gene matches: 5. The CDR3 covers 15 residues. Germline CDR1 reads SGHAT; CDR2 reads FQNNGV.

In this sample, this clonotype turned up many times. The chain's CDR3 is CATWGTGTSSYEQYF. CDR3 nucleotides: TGTGCCACCTGGGGGACAGGGACCAGCTCCTACGAGCAGTACTTC. V is TRBV2 and J is TRBJ2-7; 9 bases are a match to TRBD1. Germline V gives CDR1 SNHLY, CDR2 FYNNEI. The CDR3 has 15 amino acids. V dropped 10 bases and J dropped 0; count of bases not matched to a gene: 10.

This clonotype was counted between two and nine times. The CDR3 coding sequence is TGTGCCAGCAGTTACCCGATCTCAGACAGGGAGAACATTCAGTACTTC. Protein: CASSYPISDRENIQYF. The chain carries TRBV6-2 or TRBV6-3 and TRBJ2-4; 7 bases are a match to TRBD1. This CDR3 region has 16 residues. J gave up 7 bases and V 2 bases, and 11 bases lay outside the gene matches. Germline-derived CDR1 and CDR2 are MNHEY and SVGEGT.

The chain links TRBV27 to TRBJ2-7; D perhaps matches TRBD2 (5 bases). Deletions cut 6 bases from V and 3 bases from J, with 18 bases between. The germline V gene encodes CDR1 MNHEY and CDR2 SMNVEV (reference sequence). The CDR3 is made up of 15 amino acids. CDR3 amino acids: CASRRISGLVYEQYF. As DNA, the CDR3 is TGTGCCAGCAGAAGGATTTCAGGACTCGTCTACGAGCAGTACTTC.

In this sample, this clonotype turned up a few times. The chain employs TRBV10-3 and TRBJ1-2; no clear D. This CDR3 has 13 residues. V shed 3 bases and J shed 6 bases, with 11 bases lying between them. Germline CDR1 and CDR2: ENHRY and SYGVKD. As DNA, the CDR3 is TGTGCCATCAGTGAATCCCCAAGGGATGGCTACACCTTC. Translated, it gives CAISESPRDGYTF.

Ten or more counts support this clonotype. V gene TRBV12-3 or TRBV12-4 combines with J gene TRBJ2-3; 11 bases fit TRBD2. Trimming removed 5 bases from V and 6 bases from J; junction bases left unmatched: 13. This CDR3 contains 17 residues. CDR3 protein: CASSPSNSGGASDTQYF. In nucleotides, the CDR3 is TGTGCCAGCAGTCCTTCGAATAGCGGGGGGGCCAGTGATACGCAGTATTTT.

This clonotype was recorded at least ten times. The V and J genes are TRBV12-3 or TRBV12-4 and TRBJ2-1; no clear D. This CDR3 spans 13 amino acids. With 5 bases removed from V and 4 bases from J, the gap between germline ends came to 9 bases. CDR3 residues: CASSPDGYNEQFF. In DNA form, the CDR3 reads TGTGCCAGCAGTCCTGACGGTTACAATGAGCAGTTCTTC.

CDR3 loop: CASSWIGWRGSDTQYF. The CDR3 nucleotides are TGTGCCAGCAGTTGGATTGGGTGGCGGGGATCAGATACGCAGTATTTT. The J gene is TRBJ2-3, the V gene TRBV7-2; tentative D call: TRBD2 (6 bases). With 6 bases removed from V and 4 bases from J, the gap between germline ends came to 20 bases. This CDR3 has 16 residues. CDR1 and CDR2 (germline): SGHTA, FQGNSA. Supplemented by reference TRBV7-2 and TRBJ2-3, the full variable domain reads GAGVSQSPSNKVTEKGKDVELRCDPISGHTALYWYRQSLGQGLEFLIYFQGNSAPDKSGLPSDRFSAERTGGSVSTLTIQRTQQEDSAVYLCASSWIGWRGSDTQYFGPGTRLTVL.

The chain uses TRBV7-8 and TRBJ1-1; 11 bases map to TRBD1. Losses at the gene ends were 0 bases for V and 5 bases for J; bases not matched to a gene: 8. Germline assignment: CDR1 SGHVS and CDR2 FQNEAQ. The CDR3 is 17 amino acids. The CDR3 loop reads CASSLAGQGAPRTEAFF. Here the CDR3 DNA reads TGTGCCAGCAGCTTAGCAGGACAGGGGGCTCCGAGAACTGAAGCTTTCTTT. Full variable domain (rest looked up from reference TRBV7-8 and TRBJ1-1): GAGVSQSPRYKVAKRGQDVALRCDPISGHVSLFWYQQALGQGPEFLTYFQNEAQLDKSGLPSDRFFAERPEGSVSTLKIQRTQQEDSAVYLCASSLAGQGAPRTEAFFGQGTRLTVV.

This chain uses TRBV25-1 with TRBJ2-3; 9 nucleotides agree with TRBD1. V shed 1 base and J 6 bases; nucleotides not matched to a gene: 5. Germline CDR1 and CDR2: MGHDK and SYGVNS. The CDR3 contains 15 residues. CDR3 DNA: TGTGCCAGCAGTGAATGGGACAGGGCGACTGATACGCAGTATTTT. Translated, it gives CASSEWDRATDTQYF.

This clonotype was observed many times. This chain uses TRBV9 with TRBJ2-5, with unresolved D. The CDR3 runs 14 residues. Germline values: CDR1 SGDLS, CDR2 YYNGEE. The ends were cut back, 1 base at V and 1 base at J, with 8 bases in the middle. CDR3 in amino acids: CASSVSQSQETQYF. CDR3 DNA: TGTGCCAGCAGCGTAAGTCAGAGCCAAGAGACCCAGTACTTC.

This clonotype was counted at least ten times. The chain carries TRBV9 and TRBJ2-1, with TRBD1 matching over 8 bases. The CDR3 runs to 16 residues. From germline, CDR1 is SGDLS and CDR2 YYNGEE. With 1 base clipped from V and 12 bases from J, the junction kept 15 bases outside the gene matches. The CDR3 nucleotides read TGTGCCAGCAGCGTAAGCGACAGGGGCTACGATTCCTGGCAGTTCTTC. It specifies CASSVSDRGYDSWQFF.

The V and J genes are TRBV20-1 and TRBJ1-6; a possible D gene is TRBD1 (6 bases). The CDR3 extends over 15 amino acids. Germline values: CDR1 DFQATT, CDR2 SNEGSKA (reference sequence). Deletions cut 3 bases from V and 7 bases from J, with 16 bases between. In DNA, the CDR3 is TGCAGTGCTAGCGGGGAAACAGGGACCAATTCACCCCTCCACTTT. Protein: CSASGETGTNSPLHF.

This clonotype was seen many times. The chain links TRBV24-1 to TRBJ2-3; 13 bases match TRBD2. Germline CDR1 reads KGHDR; CDR2 reads SFDVKD. The ends lost 9 bases at V and 3 bases at J; junction bases unmatched: 11. This CDR3 comprises 17 residues. CDR3 nucleotides: TGTGCCACCTCCCGCGGGACTAGCGGGGTTTATACAGATACGCAGTATTTT. Translation: CATSRGTSGVYTDTQYF.